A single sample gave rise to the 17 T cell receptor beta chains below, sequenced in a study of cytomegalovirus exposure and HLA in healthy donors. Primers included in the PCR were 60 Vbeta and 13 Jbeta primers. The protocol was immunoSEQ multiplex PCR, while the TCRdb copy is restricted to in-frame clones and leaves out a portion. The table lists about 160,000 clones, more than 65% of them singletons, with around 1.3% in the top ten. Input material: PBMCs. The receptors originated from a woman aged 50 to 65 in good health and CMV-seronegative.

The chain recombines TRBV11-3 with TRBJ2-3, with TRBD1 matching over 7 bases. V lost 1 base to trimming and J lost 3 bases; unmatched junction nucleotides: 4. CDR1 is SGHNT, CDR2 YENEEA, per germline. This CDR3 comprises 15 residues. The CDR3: CASSLGAGGTDTQYF. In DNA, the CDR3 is TGTGCCAGCAGCTTAGGTGCAGGGGGAACAGATACGCAGTATTTT.

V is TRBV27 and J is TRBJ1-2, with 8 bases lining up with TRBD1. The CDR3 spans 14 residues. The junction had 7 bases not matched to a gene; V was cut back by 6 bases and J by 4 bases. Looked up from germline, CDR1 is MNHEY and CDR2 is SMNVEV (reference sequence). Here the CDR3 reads CASRETGVTYGYTF. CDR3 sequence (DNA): TGTGCCAGCAGGGAGACAGGGGTGACCTATGGCTACACCTTC.

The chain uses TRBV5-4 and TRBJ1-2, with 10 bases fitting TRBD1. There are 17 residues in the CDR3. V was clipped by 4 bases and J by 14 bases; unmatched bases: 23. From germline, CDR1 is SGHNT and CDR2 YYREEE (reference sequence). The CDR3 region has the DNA TGTGCCAGCAGCCCTAGGGGGCTGGGACAGGGGCGACCGGTTTATACCTTC. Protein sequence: CASSPRGLGQGRPVYTF.

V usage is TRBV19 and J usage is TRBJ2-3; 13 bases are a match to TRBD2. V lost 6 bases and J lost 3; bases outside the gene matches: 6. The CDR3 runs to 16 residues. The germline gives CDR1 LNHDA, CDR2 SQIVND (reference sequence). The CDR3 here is CASRGTSGTLTDTQYF. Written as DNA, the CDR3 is TGTGCCAGTAGGGGGACTAGCGGGACCTTGACAGATACGCAGTATTTT.

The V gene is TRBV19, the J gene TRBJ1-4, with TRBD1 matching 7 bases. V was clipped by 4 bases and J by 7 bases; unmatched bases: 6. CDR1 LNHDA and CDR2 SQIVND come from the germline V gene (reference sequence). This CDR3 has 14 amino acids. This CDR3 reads CASSKTGLIEKLFF. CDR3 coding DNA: TGTGCCAGTAGTAAGACAGGGCTGATTGAAAAACTGTTTTTT.

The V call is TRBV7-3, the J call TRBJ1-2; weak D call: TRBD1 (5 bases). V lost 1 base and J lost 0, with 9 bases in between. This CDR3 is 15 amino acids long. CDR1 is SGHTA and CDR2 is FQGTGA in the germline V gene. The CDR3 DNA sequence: TGTGCCAGCAGCTTAATCAGGGCCGCTAACTATGGCTACACCTTC. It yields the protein CASSLIRAANYGYTF.

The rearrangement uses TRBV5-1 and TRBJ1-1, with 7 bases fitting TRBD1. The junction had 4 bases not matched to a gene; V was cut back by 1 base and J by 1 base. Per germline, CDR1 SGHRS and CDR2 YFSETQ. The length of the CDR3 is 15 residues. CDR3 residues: CASSLLGQENTEAFF. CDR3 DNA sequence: TGCGCCAGCAGCTTGCTCGGACAGGAGAACACTGAAGCTTTCTTT.

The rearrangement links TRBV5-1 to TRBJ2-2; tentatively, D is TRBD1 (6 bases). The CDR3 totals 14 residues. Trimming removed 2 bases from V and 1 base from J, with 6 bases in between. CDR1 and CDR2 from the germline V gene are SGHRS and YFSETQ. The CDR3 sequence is CASSLQGNTGELFF. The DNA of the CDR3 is TGCGCCAGCAGCTTACAGGGGAACACCGGGGAGCTGTTTTTT.

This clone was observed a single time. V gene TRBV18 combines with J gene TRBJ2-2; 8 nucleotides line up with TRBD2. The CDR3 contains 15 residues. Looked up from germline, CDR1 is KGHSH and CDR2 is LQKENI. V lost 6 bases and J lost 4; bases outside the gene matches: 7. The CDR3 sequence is CASSPGGPRTGELFF. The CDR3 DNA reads TGTGCCAGCTCTCCGGGGGGGCCTCGCACCGGGGAGCTGTTTTTT.

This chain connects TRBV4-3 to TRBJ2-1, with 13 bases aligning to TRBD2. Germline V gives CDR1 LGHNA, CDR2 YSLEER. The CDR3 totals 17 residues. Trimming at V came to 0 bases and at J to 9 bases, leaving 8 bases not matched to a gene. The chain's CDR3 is CASSQDVGLAGFAEQFF. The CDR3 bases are TGCGCCAGCAGCCAAGACGTGGGACTAGCGGGATTCGCTGAGCAGTTCTTC.

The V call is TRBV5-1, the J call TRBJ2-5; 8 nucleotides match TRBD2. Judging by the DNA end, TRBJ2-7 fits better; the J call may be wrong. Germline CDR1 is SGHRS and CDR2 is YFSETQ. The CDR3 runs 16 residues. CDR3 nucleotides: TGCGCCAGCAGCTCCGGAGGGAGCGGGGGAGTCTACGAGCAGTACTTC. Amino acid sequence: CASSSGGSGGVYEQYF.

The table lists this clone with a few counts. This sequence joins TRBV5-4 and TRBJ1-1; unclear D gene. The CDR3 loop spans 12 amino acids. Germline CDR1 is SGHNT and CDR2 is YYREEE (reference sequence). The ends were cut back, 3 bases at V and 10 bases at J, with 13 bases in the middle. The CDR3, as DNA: TGTGCCAGCAGCTCCGTCGGGAAGGGAGCTTTCTTT. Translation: CASSSVGKGAFF.

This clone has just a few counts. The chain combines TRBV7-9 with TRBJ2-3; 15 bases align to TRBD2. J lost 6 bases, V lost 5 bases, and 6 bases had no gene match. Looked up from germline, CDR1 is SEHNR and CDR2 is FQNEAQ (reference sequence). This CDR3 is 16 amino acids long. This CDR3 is CASSLGTSGRYDTQYF. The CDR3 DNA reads TGTGCCAGCAGCCTCGGGACTAGCGGGAGGTACGATACGCAGTATTTT.

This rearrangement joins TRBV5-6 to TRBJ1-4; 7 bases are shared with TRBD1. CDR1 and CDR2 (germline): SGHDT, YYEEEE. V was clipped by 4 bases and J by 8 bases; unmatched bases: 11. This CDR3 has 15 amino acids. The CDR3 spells CASSLRDSAGEKLFF. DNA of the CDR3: TGTGCCAGCAGCCTCCGGGACAGTGCGGGCGAAAAACTGTTTTTT.

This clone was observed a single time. CDR3 protein: CASRSSGGLSGNTIYF. The CDR3, as DNA: TGTGCCAGCAGAAGCTCAGGGGGCCTCTCTGGAAACACCATATATTTT. The chain uses TRBV27 and TRBJ1-3, with 8 bases identical to TRBD1. V shed 6 bases and J 0 bases; nucleotides not matched to a gene: 7. The length of the CDR3 is 16 residues. Germline values: CDR1 MNHEY, CDR2 SMNVEV (reference sequence).

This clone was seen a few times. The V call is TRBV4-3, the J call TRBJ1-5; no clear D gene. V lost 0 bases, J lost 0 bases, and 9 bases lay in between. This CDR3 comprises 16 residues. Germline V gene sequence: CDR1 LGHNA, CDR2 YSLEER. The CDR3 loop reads CASSQDAGNSNQPQHF. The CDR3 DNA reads TGCGCCAGCAGCCAAGATGCAGGTAATAGCAATCAGCCCCAGCATTTT.

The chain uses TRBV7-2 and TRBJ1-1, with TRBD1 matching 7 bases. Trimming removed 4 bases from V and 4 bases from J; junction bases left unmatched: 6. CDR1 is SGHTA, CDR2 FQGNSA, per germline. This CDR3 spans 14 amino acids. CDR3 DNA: TGTGCCAGCAGCTCCCAGGGGGGAGGCACTGAAGCTTTCTTT. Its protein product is CASSSQGGGTEAFF. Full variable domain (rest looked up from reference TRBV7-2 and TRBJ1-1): GAGVSQSPSNKVTEKGKDVELRCDPISGHTALYWYRQSLGQGLEFLIYFQGNSAPDKSGLPSDRFSAERTGGSVSTLTIQRTQQEDSAVYLCASSSQGGGTEAFFGQGTRLTVV.